The 27 T cell receptor beta chains below were found in one sample sequenced in a study of vaccination and CD4 T cells after COVID-19. The treatment is: approximately nine-day PBMC culture with coronavirus spike peptide pools or control peptides (ViraFEST assay). Cultured CD4+ T cells had their DNA profiled by the Oncomine TCR Beta short-read assay. TCRdb recomputed calls from the PCR reads with MiXCR, one row per CDR3 protein. The table records some 13,000 distinct CDR3 sequences, about 50% of them present only once. Their antigen targets remain unknown. Sequencing was performed on CD4+ T cells from blood, cultured in vitro. Receptors were obtained from a human donor who had recovered from COVID-19.

The chain's CDR3 is CASSLVDPGELFF. For the CDR3, the DNA is TGTGCCAGCAGCTTAGTGGACCCCGGGGAGCTGTTTTTT. The rearrangement links TRBV11-2 to TRBJ2-2, with unresolved D. The CDR3 extends over 13 amino acids. Germline V gene data show CDR1 as SGHAT and CDR2 as FQNNGV. V lost 1 base and J lost 6, with 6 bases in between. Full variable domain (rest looked up from reference TRBV11-2 and TRBJ2-2): EAGVAQSPRYKIIEKRQSVAFWCNPISGHATLYWYQQILGQGPKLLIQFQNNGVVDDSQLPKDRFSAERLKGVDSTLKIQPAKLEDSAVYLCASSLVDPGELFFGEGSRLTVL.

The CDR3 sequence is CASSDGLGGYTF. The CDR3 DNA reads as TGTGCCAGCAGTGACGGGCTCGGGGGCTACACCTTC. The chain is built from TRBV25-1 and TRBJ1-2; no firm D call. The germline V and J ends were trimmed by 3 bases and 8 bases, with 10 bases remaining between them. The length of the CDR3 is 12 residues. The germline CDR1 and CDR2 sequences are MGHDK and SYGVNS.

The CDR3 is CASSLNGLGGDTQYF. CDR3 nucleotides: TGTGCCAGCAGCTTAAACGGGCTAGGAGGAGATACGCAGTATTTT. V gene TRBV7-3 combines with J gene TRBJ2-3, with D possibly TRBD2 on 5 matching bases. Deletions cut 1 base from V and 5 bases from J, with 13 bases between. The CDR3 has 15 residues. Germline V lookup: CDR1 SGHTA, CDR2 FQGTGA.

The chain links TRBV29-1 to TRBJ2-1; 14 nucleotides line up with TRBD2. This CDR3 has 18 residues. The germline V gene encodes CDR1 SQVTM and CDR2 ANQGSEA. V lost 1 base, J lost 2 bases, and 7 bases stayed unmatched. CDR3 residues: CSVEGGLAGELAYNEQFF. CDR3 bases: TGCAGCGTTGAAGGGGGACTAGCGGGAGAATTGGCCTACAATGAGCAGTTCTTC.

The chain's CDR3 is CASRPGGSSYGYNEQFF. CDR3 bases: TGTGCCAGCAGACCCGGGGGCTCCTCCTACGGCTACAATGAGCAGTTCTTC. The chain carries TRBV7-9 and TRBJ2-1; D may be TRBD1 or TRBD2 (6 bases each). The V gene lost 6 bases and the J gene lost 3 bases, with 21 bases spanning the gap. This CDR3 is 17 amino acids long. CDR1 and CDR2 from the germline V gene are SEHNR and FQNEAQ (reference sequence).

This clonotype was seen a few times. The chain links TRBV7-2 to TRBJ1-1, with 7 nucleotides matching TRBD1. The CDR3 spans 14 residues. Germline lookup yields CDR1 SGHTA and CDR2 FQGNSA. The J segment lost 4 bases and the V segment lost 6 bases, leaving 8 bases of the junction unmatched. The CDR3 DNA follows: TGTGCCAGCAGTCCCTTTCAGGGGGGCACTGAAGCTTTCTTT. It codes for CASSPFQGGTEAFF.

This clonotype rates as medium-sized. The chain recombines TRBV20-1 with TRBJ2-5; 12 bases align to TRBD2. The ends lost 6 bases at V and 0 bases at J; junction bases unmatched: 5. The V gene's germline CDR1 is DFQATT and CDR2 SNEGSKA (reference sequence). The CDR3 runs 15 residues. The CDR3 here is CSAQRLAGDQETQYF. As DNA, the CDR3 is TGCAGTGCCCAGCGACTAGCGGGAGACCAAGAGACCCAGTACTTC.

The chain couples TRBV3-1 to TRBJ1-1; D perhaps matches TRBD1 (5 bases). The CDR3 totals 14 residues. V shed 2 bases and J shed 2 bases, with 9 bases lying between them. Germline CDR1 and CDR2: LGHDT and YNNKEL (reference sequence). CDR3 in DNA: TGTGCCAGCAGCCAACCAGGGAGAAACACTGAAGCTTTCTTT. As protein: CASSQPGRNTEAFF.

V and J are TRBV6-4 and TRBJ1-5; D gene uncertain. The CDR3 spans 15 residues. Germline loops: CDR1 MRHNA, CDR2 SNTAGT. Trimming cost V 6 bases and J 0 bases, with 12 bases left between them. The CDR3 DNA sequence: TGTGCCAGCAGAGTCGACGGAATTAGCAATCAGCCCCAGCATTTT. Its protein product is CASRVDGISNQPQHF.

The DNA of the CDR3 is TGTGCCAGCAGTTCCGGGACAGGGGCCCCCTACGAGCAGTACTTC. Its translation is CASSSGTGAPYEQYF. The V and J genes are TRBV28 and TRBJ2-7, with 10 nucleotides matching TRBD1. The CDR3 contains 15 residues. Germline CDR1 and CDR2: MDHEN and SYDVKM. J lost 2 bases, V lost 4 bases, and 5 bases had no gene match.

The chain carries TRBV20-1 and TRBJ1-2, with D perhaps matching TRBD1 (5 bases). Deletions cut 3 bases from V and 8 bases from J, with 16 bases between. Germline V gene data show CDR1 as DFQATT and CDR2 as SNEGSKA (reference sequence). CDR3 length: 13 residues. The CDR3 here is CSARVLPGVGYTF. The CDR3, as DNA: TGCAGTGCTAGGGTTCTGCCGGGGGTAGGCTACACCTTC.

This clonotype was counted only a few times. The chain employs TRBV2 and TRBJ1-6, with a possible D match to TRBD1 (6 bases). V was cut by 6 bases and J by 6 bases, with 15 bases left in between. The CDR3 sequence is 15 residues long. Germline values: CDR1 SNHLY, CDR2 FYNNEI. The CDR3 DNA reads TGTGCCAGCAGAAGGGACATGGGGCTTAATTCACCCCTCCACTTT. Encoded protein: CASRRDMGLNSPLHF.

The V and J genes are TRBV30 and TRBJ2-7; D not resolved. V was cut by 5 bases and J by 2 bases, with 16 bases left in between. The CDR3 is 14 residues long. Germline-derived CDR1 and CDR2 are GTSNPN and SVGIG (reference sequence). The chain's CDR3 is CAWQTFGYTYEQYF. CDR3 in DNA: TGTGCCTGGCAAACCTTTGGTTACACCTACGAGCAGTACTTC.

The V call is TRBV6-1, the J call TRBJ2-5; D unclear. In germline, CDR1 is MNHNS, CDR2 SASEGT. CDR3 length: 16 amino acids. Trimming pared 3 bases from V and 3 bases from J, leaving 17 bases between. CDR3 sequence (DNA): TGTGCCAGCAGTGACGTATATGGGCTACAAAAAGAGACCCAGTACTTC. Protein sequence: CASSDVYGLQKETQYF.

This clonotype was seen a few times. The V call is TRBV27, the J call TRBJ1-2; D might be TRBD1 (5 bases). CDR1 MNHEY and CDR2 SMNVEV come from the germline V gene (reference sequence). CDR3 length: 15 residues. Trimming pared 7 bases from V and 4 bases from J, leaving 19 bases between. The CDR3 spells CASTLTPGLIYGYTF. The DNA for the CDR3 is TGTGCCAGCACTCTTACCCCGGGACTGATCTATGGCTACACCTTC.

The gene calls are TRBV19 and TRBJ1-2; 10 positions agree with TRBD1. This CDR3 contains 18 residues. Germline-derived CDR1 and CDR2 are LNHDA and SQIVND (reference sequence). V gave up 4 bases and J gave up 2 bases; unmatched junction bases: 13. DNA for the CDR3: TGTGCCAGTAGTAGCAGGACAGGGGGAATTCCAAACAACTATGGCTACACCTTC. This codes for CASSSRTGGIPNNYGYTF.

This chain connects TRBV2 to TRBJ1-1; D is ambiguous. Germline V gives CDR1 SNHLY, CDR2 FYNNEI. Trimming took 7 bases from V and 0 from J, leaving 18 bases between them. This CDR3 is built from 16 residues. The CDR3 coding sequence is TGTGCCAGCACGAGTACACCCACTCCTATGAACACTGAAGCTTTCTTT. Amino acids: CASTSTPTPMNTEAFF.

V is TRBV2 and J is TRBJ2-7, with D possibly called TRBD1 or TRBD2 (5 bases each). The CDR3 has 17 residues. Germline values: CDR1 SNHLY, CDR2 FYNNEI. V lost 6 bases to trimming and J lost 0 bases, with 21 bases between them. The CDR3 reads CASRPGTNRRSSYEQYF. Written as DNA, the CDR3 is TGTGCCAGCAGACCCGGGACCAACCGAAGGAGCTCCTACGAGCAGTACTTC.

This clonotype was detected a few times. The rearrangement uses TRBV2 and TRBJ2-2, with a weak D call TRBD1 (7 bases). Germline V gene sequence: CDR1 SNHLY, CDR2 FYNNEI. The CDR3 is 15 residues long. V lost 3 bases and J lost 4, with 12 bases in between. This chain's CDR3 is CASSERQGGTGELFF. In DNA, the CDR3 is TGTGCCAGCAGTGAGCGGCAGGGGGGCACCGGGGAGCTGTTTTTT.

Here the CDR3 DNA reads TGCAGTGCCGACAGGGGGCGAGTTACTGAAGCTTTCTTT. Protein product: CSADRGRVTEAFF. The gene calls are TRBV20-1 and TRBJ1-1, with 10 bases matching TRBD1. Germline CDR1 reads DFQATT; CDR2 reads SNEGSKA (reference sequence). CDR3 size: 13 residues. The trim removed 6 bases at V and 5 bases at J, leaving 6 bases unmatched.

This clonotype has just a few counts. The chain carries TRBV6-1 and TRBJ1-2; D might be TRBD1 (5 bases). V was cut by 2 bases and J by 4 bases, with 11 bases left in between. Germline V gene sequence: CDR1 MNHNS, CDR2 SASEGT. The CDR3 is 14 amino acids. CDR3 protein: CASSEWGFSYGYTF. The CDR3 nucleotides are TGTGCCAGCAGTGAATGGGGGTTTAGCTATGGCTACACCTTC.

This chain uses TRBV4-1 with TRBJ1-5, with a possible D match to TRBD1 (6 bases). The CDR3 has 18 amino acids. V gave up 0 bases and J gave up 4 bases, with 19 bases separating them. Germline V CDR1 and CDR2: MGHRA, YSYEKL. The CDR3 sequence is CASSQDGGLRRVNQPQHF. Here the CDR3 DNA reads TGCGCCAGCAGCCAAGATGGGGGCCTCCGAAGGGTTAATCAGCCCCAGCATTTT.

This clonotype turned up a few times. The rearrangement uses TRBV7-9 and TRBJ1-1; TRBD1 matches 8 bases. Germline-derived CDR1 and CDR2 are SEHNR and FQNEAQ (reference sequence). There are 16 residues in the CDR3. The trim removed 5 bases at V and 1 base at J, leaving 9 bases unmatched. The CDR3 here is CASSPPGGARNTEAFF. The CDR3, as DNA: TGTGCCAGCAGCCCCCCAGGGGGCGCACGGAACACTGAAGCTTTCTTT.

This clonotype showed up just a few times. The gene calls are TRBV5-1 and TRBJ2-7; no definite D call. The ends were cut back, 2 bases at V and 6 bases at J, with 12 bases in the middle. There are 13 residues in the CDR3. Germline V lookup: CDR1 SGHRS, CDR2 YFSETQ. CDR3 in amino acids: CASSFVPSLEQYF. The CDR3 region has the DNA TGCGCCAGCAGCTTCGTACCTTCGCTCGAGCAGTACTTC.

This chain joins TRBV6-1 and TRBJ2-2, with D tentatively TRBD1 or TRBD2 (5 bases each). V lost 6 bases to trimming and J lost 0 bases, with 8 bases between them. The CDR3 runs to 14 residues. Looked up from germline, CDR1 is MNHNS and CDR2 is SASEGT. The CDR3 loop is CASRRGPNTGELFF. DNA for the CDR3: TGTGCCAGCAGGAGGGGCCCGAACACCGGGGAGCTGTTTTTT.

The chain is built from TRBV11-3 and TRBJ1-6, with D unresolved. The length of the CDR3 is 14 residues. Between the trimmed V and J ends, which lost 4 bases and 9 bases, there was a span of 13 bases. The V gene's germline CDR1 is SGHNT and CDR2 YENEEA. The CDR3: CASSSTTSRSPLHF. DNA of the CDR3: TGTGCCAGCAGCTCGACAACGAGCCGTTCACCCCTCCACTTT.

This clonotype was seen a handful of times. This chain links TRBV4-1 with TRBJ1-2; TRBD1 is a possible D gene (5 bases). The V end was cut by 2 bases, the J end by 7 bases, with 20 bases between. This CDR3 contains 16 residues. Germline V gene data show CDR1 as MGHRA and CDR2 as YSYEKL. The CDR3 sequence is CASSQLLAGHRGGYTF. The DNA for the CDR3 is TGCGCCAGCAGCCAACTCCTTGCAGGGCATAGAGGTGGCTACACCTTC.